This T cell receptor (beta chain) was found in a study of cytomegalovirus exposure and HLA in healthy donors. In the study overall: About 179 million T cells yielded roughly 120 million unique TCR beta sequences in earlier analysis. Study-level points and caveats: In vitro testing confirmed a few CMV-associated chains as specific for CMV antigens. In a later analysis, DRB1 alleles had the most associated TCRs; HLA-C alleles the fewest. In a later analysis, specific HLA alleles were associated with some 16,000 TCR beta sequences at a 0.05 false discovery rate.

In the PCR, 60 Vbeta and 13 Jbeta primers were used. Clones were sequenced by immunoSEQ multiplex PCR, and TCRdb holds only the in-frame ones, with some missing. The sample comprises some 120,000 clones, over 65% of which are singletons, and approximately 2.4% rests with the top ten. This clone was detected once. Its specificity is unknown. From germline, CDR1 is ENHRY and CDR2 SYGVKD. The CDR3 has 13 amino acids. With 11 bases clipped from V and 4 bases from J, the junction kept 7 bases outside the gene matches. The sequence came from a female donor in good health and CMV-seronegative. The chain employs TRBV10-3 and TRBJ2-2; TRBD1 matches at 7 bases. Sequencing input: PBMCs. CDR3 sequence: CAATGAGTGELFF. The CDR3 DNA reads as TGTGCCGCCACAGGGGCGGGCACCGGGGAGCTGTTTTTT.